The present T cell receptor (beta chain) was sequenced within a study of blood T cell repertoires in COVID-19. Study summary: Sample material is recorded as cDNA or gDNA derived from T cells, B-cell-depleted T cells, or PBMCs.

Per germline, CDR1 GTSNPN and CDR2 SVGIG (reference sequence). Trimming shortened V by 5 bases and J by 2 bases, and 3 bases separated the two germline ends. This CDR3 contains 11 residues. How the authors handled the data: Estimation of nucleated cell counts relied on the amplification of reference gene primers. Libraries were prepared by immunoSEQ multiplex PCR; TCRdb keeps only in-frame clonotypes and omits some of them. For V, J and clone size, that table is used; D and trimming come from the DNA. The repertoire holds around 250,000 clones, with almost 85% as singletons. Participants were aged about 18 to 90 years, lived in around 22 US areas, and enrolled virtually.

This chain connects TRBV30 to TRBJ2-2; D is unclear. This receptor was taken from a man aged 35-49 years who had recovered from COVID-19. Sequencing used PBMCs or T cells enriched from blood (not recorded which). The CDR3 bases are TGTGCCTGGCTAAACACCGGGGAGCTGTTTTTT. Its translation is CAWLNTGELFF.